Given below is one TCR beta chain in context. This receptor's antigen is unknown. The input lacks base qualities; no much larger clone sits a single base away. This entry belongs to a study of CD8 T cells in ankylosing spondylitis (dated by TCRdb to about 2017). In the study overall: The study set out to find disease-linked TCR variants by profiling T cell receptor beta repertoires in ankylosing spondylitis patients and healthy donors. The whole study cohort included some 100 healthy donors and 25 ankylosing spondylitis patients. Peripheral blood was sampled, and synovial fluid was also collected from ankylosing spondylitis patients.

The sequencer was an Illumina HiSeq 2500. TCR beta libraries were prepared by quantitative 5'-RACE with molecular barcodes. The source study handled its data this way. Disease-linked TCR variants were identified with a new computational method built on a probabilistic model of VDJ rearrangement. The public reads were reanalyzed by TCRdb: fastp trimming at Q25, MiXCR alignment, in-frame beta chains only. Every entry covers one CDR3 protein and lists the most common genes and DNA from its rows. The V and J calls shown here were made by TCRdb, not taken from the authors' results. The sample records about 750,000 distinct CDR3 sequences, around 19% of which are singletons. In total, the top ten clones hold 15% to 20% of the sample. Findings and caveats that apply to the study as a whole: Significant enrichment of the disease-linked clones was reported in matched synovial fluid samples from ankylosing spondylitis patients. Some of the motif variants had been reported before in the synovial fluid and blood of reactive arthritis patients, a finding that suggests common disease-initiation mechanisms. A CD8+ phenotype was shown by the disease-linked clones, which were found at relatively low frequencies in peripheral blood. Blood from ankylosing spondylitis patients appeared to be characterized by a TCR beta motif composed of about 8 highly homologous amino acid variants.

The junction shows trimming of 0 bases on V and 4 bases on J, plus 10 bases between the germline ends. Its CDR3 holds 13 amino acids, cysteine through phenylalanine. Solely the CDR3 DNA is kept, with 39 bases framed from the first base. The CDR1 and CDR2 encoded by the germline V gene (reference sequence) are GTSNPN and SVGIG. The origin of this receptor is a male donor with ankylosing spondylitis. The source material was blood, either unsorted or a sorted T cell fraction (not recorded which). The rearrangement combines TRBV30 with TRBJ2-7, with the D gene call left open. The CDR3 corresponds to CAWSVRRTYEQYF. The base sequence is TGTGCCTGGAGTGTCCGGCGAACTTACGAGCAGTACTTC.